This T cell receptor (beta chain) was documented in a study of T cells after yellow fever vaccination. Study results and limitations: A small share of clonotypes appeared in both CD4 and CD8 compartments.

TCRdb called the 5' RACE reads again in MiXCR, with one record for every CDR3 protein. The sample lists around 230,000 distinct CDR3 sequences; 6% to 8% were seen once. This clonotype came up many times. Its antigen is unidentified. The receptor was derived from a man aged 25 to 40 who received the YFV17D yellow fever vaccine. Sequences were derived from CD4+ T cells sorted from PBMCs, sampled on the day of the yellow fever booster vaccination.

The CDR3 nucleotides are TGTGCCATCAGTGAGGGGCTCGAGCAGTACTTC. Residues: CAISEGLEQYF. The chain carries TRBV10-3 and TRBJ2-7; no clear D. Trimming pared 2 bases from V and 6 bases from J, leaving 5 bases between. The germline CDR1 and CDR2 sequences are ENHRY and SYGVKD. The CDR3 runs 11 residues.